One and the same sample provided the 3 T cell receptor beta chains below, sequenced in a study of blood T cells in healthy people across ages. Then a second PCR, running roughly 6 to 11 cycles, was carried out with a sample-barcoded 5' primer and a J-beta primer mix. Via MiXCR, TCRdb re-called the 5' RACE reads, giving one row per CDR3 protein. The data hold 730,000 or so distinct CDR3 sequences, with approximately 40% observed a single time. The sample consisted of blood. These receptors were collected from an elderly man in good health.

Concerning this clonotype itself: A read error may explain this, as a much larger clone is one base away. The chain carries TRBV6-5 and TRBJ2-7, with D uncertain. Trimming removed 6 bases at V and 3 bases at J, with 15 bases between. Looked up from germline, CDR1 is MNHEY and CDR2 is SVGAGI. The CDR3 loop spans 14 amino acids. Here the CDR3 reads CASRGRASLYEQYF. DNA of the CDR3: TGTGCCAGCAGAGGACGAGCGAGCCTCTACGAGCAGTACTTC.

This sequence joins TRBV5-6 and TRBJ2-3; weak D call: TRBD2 (5 bases). Trimming cost V 6 bases and J 3 bases, with 17 bases left between them. Germline assignment: CDR1 SGHDT and CDR2 YYEEEE. CDR3 length: 15 amino acids. The CDR3, as DNA: TGTGCCAGCACTCAAATGACCCGGAGGACAGATACGCAGTATTTT. Encoded protein: CASTQMTRRTDTQYF.

V is TRBV2 and J is TRBJ2-2; TRBD1 aligns across 8 bases. The CDR3 has 14 residues. The V and J ends lost 6 bases and 4 bases, in that order; junction bases with no gene match: 4. Germline V gene sequence: CDR1 SNHLY, CDR2 FYNNEI. CDR3 sequence reads: CASRADRVTGELFF. DNA for the CDR3: TGTGCCAGCAGAGCGGACAGGGTCACCGGGGAGCTGTTTTTT. The full variable domain, in which reference TRBV2 and TRBJ2-2 provide the parts outside the CDR3, is EPEVTQTPSHQVTQMGQEVILRCVPISNHLYFYWYRQILGQKVEFLVSFYNNEISEKSEIFDDQFSVERPDGSNFTLKIRSTKLEDSAMYFCASRADRVTGELFFGEGSRLTVL.